The rows below give T cell receptor beta chains drawn from one sample of a study of cytomegalovirus exposure and HLA in healthy donors. Sequencing was performed with immunoSEQ multiplex PCR; in TCRdb, only in-frame clones are kept and a portion is missing. This repertoire shows tens of thousands of clones, 88% found once; its top ten account for about 7%. Material: PBMCs. These receptor sequences come from a woman aged 25 to 39 in good health and CMV-seronegative. CDR3s include the opening cysteine and the closing phenylalanine or tryptophan. Fields, in order: CDR3 length, V gene, CDR3 protein.

>15|TRBV6-5
CASTATGGAREKLFF
>12|TRBV14
CASSTRGYGYTF
>13|TRBV27
CASSFQGVKGYTF
>16|TRBV28
CASSSFRDRGLNEQFF
>15|TRBV7-8
CASSLATGVPQPQHF
>15|TRBV6-5
CASSYGTSGYNEQFF
>13|TRBV11-2
CASSFDRPYEQYF
>15|TRBV6-5
CASSRGGTSSYEQYF
>15|TRBV7-9
CASSLGGGGSYEQYF
>14|TRBV25-1
CASTVSGRAETQYF
>14|TRBV5-3
CARSFTGGSYGYTF
>14|TRBV11-2
CASSLDQGSSTQYF
>15|TRBV18
CASSPWTGPTTEAFF
>16|TRBV27
CASSPRLAGGSDTQYF
>14|TRBV7-7
CASSLNEANTEAFF
>15|TRBV14
CASSQEGALNTEAFF
>15|TRBV6-5
CASSYSTGVKETQYF
>13|TRBV7-8
CALLGRRSDEAFF
>15|TRBV7-9
CASSLASTSGGEQFF
>15|TRBV9
CASSRGVLGSDEQYF
>14|TRBV15
CATSRDRGNEKLFF
>15|TRBV30
CAWSVHRDFSYEQYF
>15|TRBV9
CASSGSGAPVYGYTF
>14|TRBV19
CASSMVGGNTEAFF
>13|TRBV15
CATGLAEVNGQFF
>14|TRBV9
CASSVGSTAYEQYF
>17|TRBV2
CASGAERARSGANVLTF
>15|TRBV19
CASSPWGQGNQPQHF